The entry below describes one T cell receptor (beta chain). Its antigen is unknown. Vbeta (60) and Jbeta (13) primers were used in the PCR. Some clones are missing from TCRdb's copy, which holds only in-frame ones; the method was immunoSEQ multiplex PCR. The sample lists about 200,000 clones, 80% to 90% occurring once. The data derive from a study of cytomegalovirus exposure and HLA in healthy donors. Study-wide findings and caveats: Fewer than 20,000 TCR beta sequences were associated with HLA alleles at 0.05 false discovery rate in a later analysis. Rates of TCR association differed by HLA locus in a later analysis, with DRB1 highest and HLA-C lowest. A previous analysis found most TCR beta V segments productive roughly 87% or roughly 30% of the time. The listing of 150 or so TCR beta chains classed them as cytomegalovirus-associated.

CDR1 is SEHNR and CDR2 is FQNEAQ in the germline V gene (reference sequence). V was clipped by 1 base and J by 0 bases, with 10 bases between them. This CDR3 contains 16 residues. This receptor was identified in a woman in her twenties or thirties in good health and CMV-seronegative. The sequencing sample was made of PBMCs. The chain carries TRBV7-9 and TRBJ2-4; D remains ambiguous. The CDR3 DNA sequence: TGTGCCAGCAGCTTAGGAGCAGGATTAGCCAAAAACATTCAGTACTTC. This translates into CASSLGAGLAKNIQYF.